The TCR beta chain described here comes from a study of blood T cell repertoires in COVID-19. Study-wide context: Acute-phase and convalescent COVID-19 samples originated in the United States, Italy and Spain. The cDNA or gDNA used as material had been derived from T cells, B-cell-depleted T cells, or PBMCs.

Authors' methods: Counts of nucleated cells, estimated from reference gene primer amplification, were obtained. Method: immunoSEQ multiplex PCR; TCRdb's copy keeps in-frame clones and lacks some. D and trimming were read from the DNA, whereas the V and J calls and clone size are those reported in that table. The sample includes more than 80,000 clones, under 80% of them seen just once. This CDR3 spans 15 amino acids. CDR1 is MNHEY and CDR2 is SVGAGI in the germline V gene. V shed 6 bases and J 6 bases; nucleotides not matched to a gene: 10. Sequencing used peripheral blood. The source of this sequence is an elderly woman with active or convalescent COVID-19. This chain uses TRBV6-5 with TRBJ2-2; 7 positions match TRBD1. CDR3 nucleotides: TGTGCCAGCAGCCATGGGACAGCCGACTCCGGGGAGCTGTTTTTT. As protein: CASSHGTADSGELFF.